This T cell receptor beta chain was identified in a study of CD8+ T cells in alopecia areata. Germline V CDR1 and CDR2: SGHRS, YFSETQ. V trimming: 0 bases; J trimming: 3 bases; junction bases outside the gene matches: 6. The CDR3 consists of 16 residues. Treatment meaning: oral pan-JAK inhibitor, 5-10 mg twice daily. The study team obtained lesional scalp punch biopsies and peripheral blood from alopecia areata patients. It was cDNA, reverse transcribed from extracted RNA, that served as the sequencing template. The table came from immunoSEQ multiplex PCR; TCRdb's copy has only in-frame clones and leaves some out. The table lists about 200,000 clones, 45% to 75% of them singletons.

The sample consisted of CD4+ T cells sorted from blood, taken at week 4, from a patient treated with tofacitinib. V and J are TRBV5-1 and TRBJ1-5; 7 bases align to TRBD1. The source of this sequence is a human donor with alopecia areata. The CDR3 DNA follows: TGCGCCAGCAGCTTGGGGTCTACAGGGGCCAATCAGCCCCAGCATTTT. Translating gives CASSLGSTGANQPQHF.